This entry concerns a single T cell receptor (beta chain). This specimen belongs to a study of blood T cell repertoires in COVID-19. In the study overall: Acute and convalescent COVID-19 samples came from the United States, Italy and Spain.

The germline gives CDR1 SGHRS, CDR2 YFSETQ. V lost 1 base and J lost 6, with 14 bases in between. The CDR3 consists of 16 residues. Sequenced by immunoSEQ multiplex PCR; TCRdb stores in-frame clones only, minus some. This sample has hundreds of thousands of clones; 83% occur once, and the top ten carry around 1.3%. This chain links TRBV5-1 with TRBJ1-6; no clear D. Sample: peripheral blood. The source of this sequence is a woman aged 25 to 39 with COVID-19, enrolled during active disease. The CDR3 nucleotides are TGCGCCAGCAGCTTGAACCCCACCGGACTTAATTCACCCCTCCACTTT. It specifies CASSLNPTGLNSPLHF.